This T cell receptor (beta chain) was sequenced for a study of T cell changes during pregnancy in multiple sclerosis. TCRdb's copy holds only in-frame clones and misses some; the assay was immunoSEQ multiplex PCR. This table holds tens of thousands of clones, nearly 95% found once. Deletions cut 3 bases from V and 2 bases from J, with 13 bases between. CDR3 length equals 15 residues. Germline values: CDR1 SEHNR, CDR2 FQNEAQ (reference sequence). The rearrangement joins TRBV7-9 to TRBJ2-5; perhaps TRBD1 as D (6 bases). Here the sequenced sample was CD4+ T cells from peripheral blood mononuclear cells, taken in the second trimester of pregnancy. The receptor was isolated from a female donor with multiple sclerosis, enrolled in a pregnancy study. CDR3 protein: CASSFGRTVQETQYF. CDR3 DNA sequence: TGTGCCAGCAGCTTCGGAAGGACAGTACAAGAGACCCAGTACTTC.